This passage covers 17 T cell receptor beta chains from one sample sequenced in a study of molecular identifiers for immune sequencing clone quantification. TCRdb fed the PCR reads into MiXCR, producing one record per CDR3 protein. The table shows approximately 550,000 distinct CDR3 sequences, with about a fifth occurring only once. Sequencing was carried out using naive CD8+ T cells from blood, with Jurkat cell RNA spiked in. Subset of the sample: FACS-sorted CD8+CD4-CCR7+CD45RA+ naive T cells. Receptors originate from a human donor in good health. Some libraries in this study had Jurkat cell RNA spiked in.

This clonotype was seen only a few times. The chain uses TRBV19 and TRBJ2-7, with 11 bases aligning to TRBD1. In germline, CDR1 is LNHDA, CDR2 SQIVND (reference sequence). The CDR3 totals 15 residues. V was pared by 5 bases and J by 3 bases, with 6 bases of the junction left unmatched. CDR3 sequence: CASSASGTGGYEQYF. In nucleotides, the CDR3 is TGTGCCAGTAGTGCCTCCGGGACAGGGGGCTACGAGCAGTACTTC.

This clonotype was picked up many times. The V and J genes are TRBV23-1 and TRBJ2-3; D unresolved. TRBV23-1 is known as an ORF, though its function is uncertain. The CDR3 sequence is 15 residues long. V dropped 3 bases and J dropped 1 base, with 11 bases sitting between them. CDR3 nucleotide sequence: TGCGCCAGCAGTCAGGCGGTTGTCGGCACAGATACGCAGTATTTT. It yields the protein CASSQAVVGTDTQYF.

Concerning this clonotype itself: A much larger clone differs from this one at a single base, so this may be a read error. The CDR3 does not close with the conserved phenylalanine or tryptophan, likely indicating a read error. The rearrangement links TRBV7-9 to TRBJ1-1; 12 bases align to TRBD1. The CDR3 has 14 amino acids. The ends lost 8 bases at V and 5 bases at J; junction bases unmatched: 6. Germline V gene sequence: CDR1 SEHNR, CDR2 FQNEAQ (reference sequence). In DNA, the CDR3 is TGTGCCAGCCGGGGACAGGGGGCCTTTACTGAAGCTTTCCTT. It translates to CASRGQGAFTEAFL.

In this sample, this clonotype turned up many times. The V and J genes are TRBV5-5 and TRBJ2-6, with D tentatively TRBD1 (6 bases). V dropped 4 bases and J dropped 0 bases, with 11 bases sitting between them. CDR1 is SGHKS, CDR2 YYEKEE, per germline (reference sequence). The CDR3 spans 16 residues. The CDR3 region is CASSEDSHSGANVLTF. The CDR3, as DNA: TGTGCCAGCAGCGAGGACAGTCACTCTGGGGCCAACGTCCTGACTTTC. Full variable domain (rest looked up from reference TRBV5-5 and TRBJ2-6): DAGVTQSPTHLIKTRGQQVTLRCSPISGHKSVSWYQQVLGQGPQFIFQYYEKEERGRGNFPDRFSARQFPNYSSELNVNALLLGDSALYLCASSEDSHSGANVLTFGAGSRLTVL.

Notes on this clonotype: At one boundary the junction diverges from the germline segment, which might be a read error. The V and J genes are TRBV7-3 and TRBJ2-3, with 7 bases lining up with TRBD2. CDR3 size: 15 residues. CDR1 and CDR2 (germline): SGHTA, FQGTGA. The CDR3 DNA reads as TGTGCCAACAGCTCACTAGCGACTAGCACAGATACGCAGTATTTT. Amino acid sequence: CANSSLATSTDTQYF.

This chain uses TRBV2 with TRBJ2-7; D ambiguous. This CDR3 is built from 13 residues. Germline CDR1 SNHLY, CDR2 FYNNEI. V was pared by 4 bases and J by 0 bases, with 7 bases between. This CDR3 reads CASSARYSYEQYF. The DNA of the CDR3 is TGTGCCAGCAGTGCGAGATACTCCTACGAGCAGTACTTC.

A note on this clonotype: Since no conserved phenylalanine or tryptophan closes the CDR3, a read error is the likely cause. The chain carries TRBV20-1 and TRBJ2-5, with TRBD2 matching 10 bases. Germline CDR1 and CDR2: DFQATT and SNEGSKA (reference sequence). This CDR3 comprises 14 residues. V lost 4 bases, J lost 5 bases, and 7 bases stayed unmatched. CDR3 region: CSATPAGGGETQYL. CDR3 DNA sequence: TGCAGTGCTACACCAGCGGGGGGGGGGGAGACCCAGTACCTC.

The table lists this clonotype with many counts. The chain uses TRBV7-3 and TRBJ2-5; D call uncertain. V was pared by 2 bases and J by 0 bases, with 4 bases between. CDR1 SGHTA and CDR2 FQGTGA come from the germline V gene. The CDR3 is made up of 13 amino acids. The CDR3 sequence is CASSLEYQETQYF. As DNA, the CDR3 is TGTGCCAGCAGCTTAGAGTACCAAGAGACCCAGTACTTC.

This clonotype has a count of ten or more. This chain connects TRBV29-1 to TRBJ2-7; D remains unclear. The ends were cut back, 6 bases at V and 3 bases at J, with 12 bases in the middle. The germline V gene encodes CDR1 SQVTM and CDR2 ANQGSEA. This CDR3 has 12 residues. CDR3 amino acids: CSVRAEYYEQYF. CDR3 sequence (DNA): TGCAGCGTCCGGGCGGAATACTACGAGCAGTACTTC.

At least ten counts were recorded for this clonotype. The chain is built from TRBV27 and TRBJ2-3; D may correspond to TRBD1 or TRBD2 (5 bases each). CDR1 is MNHEY, CDR2 SMNVEV, per germline (reference sequence). V shed 8 bases and J shed 2 bases, with 20 bases lying between them. This CDR3 is 16 amino acids long. The CDR3 loop is CASRYGGVTYTDTQYF. The CDR3, as DNA: TGTGCCAGCCGATATGGGGGAGTGACCTACACAGATACGCAGTATTTT.

CDR3 region: CASSFYRGSSYEQYF. The CDR3 coding sequence is TGTGCCAGCAGCTTCTACAGGGGTAGCTCCTACGAGCAGTACTTC. The rearrangement joins TRBV7-2 to TRBJ2-7, with 7 bases matching TRBD1. The V gene end was trimmed by 3 bases and the J gene end by 0 bases; junction bases not matched to a gene: 5. CDR3 length: 15 amino acids. Germline values: CDR1 SGHTA, CDR2 FQGNSA.

This clonotype has ten or more counts. The chain joins TRBV6-2 or TRBV6-3 to TRBJ2-5; a possible D gene is TRBD1 (6 bases). The CDR3 is 15 residues long. The germline V gene has CDR1 MNHEY and CDR2 SVGEGT. Trimming took off 4 bases at V and 2 bases at J, with 14 bases between the two ends. The CDR3 protein is CASSSLRQEQETQYF. CDR3 in DNA: TGTGCCAGCAGTTCCCTAAGACAGGAACAAGAGACCCAGTACTTC.

This clonotype was recorded at least ten times. The rearrangement joins TRBV2 to TRBJ1-1, with D maybe TRBD1 (5 bases). The CDR3 totals 13 residues. V lost 8 bases, J lost 5 bases, and 15 bases lay in between. Germline V lookup: CDR1 SNHLY, CDR2 FYNNEI. CDR3 region: CASDTGTYTEAFF. Here the CDR3 DNA reads TGTGCCAGCGATACCGGGACGTATACTGAAGCTTTCTTT.

This clonotype turned up a few times. The chain uses TRBV19 and TRBJ2-2, with D uncertain. Between the trimmed V and J ends, which lost 2 bases and 11 bases, there was a span of 9 bases. There are 12 residues in the CDR3. Germline V gene sequence: CDR1 LNHDA, CDR2 SQIVND (reference sequence). The CDR3 nucleotides read TGTGCCAGTAGTATATATGGGGTAGAGCTGTTTTTT. Translating it yields CASSIYGVELFF.

In this sample, this clonotype turned up once. Just one base apart from a much larger clone, this may be a read error. No conserved phenylalanine or tryptophan ends this CDR3, so it is likely a read error. The genes are TRBV7-9 and TRBJ2-7; possible D gene TRBD2, 7 bases. The CDR3 loop spans 16 amino acids. Per the germline V gene, CDR1 is SEHNR and CDR2 is FQNEAQ (reference sequence). V lost 5 bases and J 0 bases, leaving 17 bases between the germline ends. The CDR3: CASSPKGGGASYEQYI. Here the CDR3 DNA reads TGTGCCAGCAGCCCAAAAGGAGGGGGGGCCTCCTACGAGCAGTACATC.

Points on this clonotype: It may be a read error: a sequence one base away is much more abundant. This chain joins TRBV30 and TRBJ2-7; possible D gene TRBD1, 5 bases. V lost 0 bases and J lost 2, with 11 bases in between. This CDR3 spans 14 amino acids. CDR1 is GTSNPN, CDR2 SVGIG, per germline (reference sequence). In DNA, the CDR3 is TGTGCCTGGAGTGTACGACAGCAGGCCTACGAGCAGTACGTC. Residues: CAWSVRQQAYEQYV.

This clonotype appeared many times. The chain has TRBV9 and TRBJ2-3, with D possibly matching TRBD2 (6 bases). CDR1 is SGDLS and CDR2 is YYNGEE in the germline V gene. V lost 4 bases to trimming and J lost 6 bases, with 18 bases between them. The CDR3 is 15 residues long. The CDR3 nucleotides read TGTGCCAGCAGCTCACGGGAGTGGAGCGAGGATACGCAGTATTTT. Its translation is CASSSREWSEDTQYF.